Shown below are 26 T cell receptor beta chains from a single sample sequenced in a study of OX40 agonist ivuxolimab in advanced cancers. Measured with immunoSEQ multiplex PCR; TCRdb has only the in-frame clones, and not every one. In the table there are some 51,000 clones, approximately 83% of which are singletons. Sequenced here: CD4+ or CD8+ T cells sorted from blood, sampled in a trial of the OX40 agonist ivuxolimab. The receptor set was obtained from an adult with an advanced solid tumor such as melanoma, head and neck, liver or kidney cancer.

The rearrangement links TRBV29-1 to TRBJ1-1; tentatively, D is TRBD1 (5 bases). The CDR3 is made up of 12 amino acids. The germline V gene has CDR1 SQVTM and CDR2 ANQGSEA. Between the trimmed V and J ends, which lost 6 bases and 4 bases, there was a span of 12 bases. DNA for the CDR3: TGCAGCGTAAGGCCTCAGGGCACTGAAGCTTTCTTT. Translating it yields CSVRPQGTEAFF.

The chain is built from TRBV4-3 and TRBJ1-5; D perhaps matches TRBD1 (5 bases). Germline V gives CDR1 LGHNA, CDR2 YSLEER. Trimming took off 0 bases at V and 10 bases at J, with 13 bases between the two ends. The CDR3 runs to 14 residues. The DNA for the CDR3 is TGCGCCAGCAGCCAAGAGGAGGGGCGGGAACCCCAGCATTTT. Its translation is CASSQEEGREPQHF.

This sequence joins TRBV27 and TRBJ1-4; possibly TRBD1 for D (6 bases). This CDR3 region has 15 residues. Trimming stripped 10 bases from V and 3 bases from J, with 18 bases between. CDR1 and CDR2 from the germline V gene are MNHEY and SMNVEV (reference sequence). CDR3 nucleotide sequence: TGTGCCACCCCTCCGGGGGACAAAGCTAATGAAAAACTGTTTTTT. This sequence encodes CATPPGDKANEKLFF.

The V call is TRBV19, the J call TRBJ2-5; 7 bases match TRBD1. The CDR3 spans 14 residues. V trimming: 3 bases; J trimming: 4 bases; junction bases outside the gene matches: 5. Germline V gene lookup returns CDR1 LNHDA and CDR2 SQIVND (reference sequence). DNA for the CDR3: TGTGCCAGTAGTATGACAGGGTTTTCAGAGACCCAGTACTTC. Its translation is CASSMTGFSETQYF.

CDR3 sequence reads: CASSSPTGKAGELFF. CDR3 nucleotides: TGTGCCAGCAGCTCACCTACAGGGAAGGCCGGGGAGCTGTTTTTT. J is TRBJ2-2 and V is TRBV7-3, with a possible D match to TRBD1 (6 bases). The CDR3 totals 15 residues. V lost 4 bases and J 6 bases, leaving 15 bases between the germline ends. CDR1 and CDR2 from the germline V gene are SGHTA and FQGTGA. The full variable domain, completed using reference TRBV7-3 and TRBJ2-2, is GAGVSQTPSNKVTEKGKYVELRCDPISGHTALYWYRQSLGQGPEFLIYFQGTGAADDSGLPNDRFFAVRPEGSVSTLKIQRTERGDSAVYLCASSSPTGKAGELFFGEGSRLTVL.

CDR3 sequence reads: CASSLELNTEAFF. CDR3 nucleotides: TGTGCCAGCAGCTTAGAACTGAACACTGAAGCTTTCTTT. The chain employs TRBV11-2 and TRBJ1-1; D ambiguous. Germline assignment: CDR1 SGHAT and CDR2 FQNNGV. V dropped 0 bases and J dropped 0 bases, with 2 bases sitting between them. The CDR3 covers 13 residues. Looking up the rest from reference TRBV11-2 and TRBJ1-1 gives the full variable domain: EAGVAQSPRYKIIEKRQSVAFWCNPISGHATLYWYQQILGQGPKLLIQFQNNGVVDDSQLPKDRFSAERLKGVDSTLKIQPAKLEDSAVYLCASSLELNTEAFFGQGTRLTVV.

The chain joins TRBV7-2 to TRBJ2-1, with D possibly being TRBD1 or TRBD2 (5 bases each). V was cut by 1 base and J by 4 bases, with 8 bases left in between. CDR3 length: 14 residues. CDR1 is SGHTA and CDR2 is FQGNSA in the germline V gene. Here the CDR3 DNA reads TGTGCCAGCAGCTTAGGGGACGCTTACAATGAGCAGTTCTTC. As protein: CASSLGDAYNEQFF. The full variable domain, completed using reference TRBV7-2 and TRBJ2-1, is GAGVSQSPSNKVTEKGKDVELRCDPISGHTALYWYRQSLGQGLEFLIYFQGNSAPDKSGLPSDRFSAERTGGSVSTLTIQRTQQEDSAVYLCASSLGDAYNEQFFGPGTRLTVL.

The table lists this clone with a count of one. The chain recombines TRBV2 with TRBJ2-3; no reliable D call. CDR1 and CDR2 from the germline V gene are SNHLY and FYNNEI. The CDR3 contains 12 residues. V gave up 8 bases and J gave up 2 bases, with 8 bases separating them. The CDR3 region is CASYDFTDTQYF. The CDR3 DNA sequence: TGTGCCAGCTACGACTTCACAGATACGCAGTATTTT.

CDR3 sequence reads: CASSVEGNEKLFF. The CDR3 region has the DNA TGTGCCAGCAGCGTAGAGGGAAATGAAAAACTGTTTTTT. V is TRBV9 and J is TRBJ1-4; D is undetermined. The CDR3 loop spans 13 amino acids. From germline, CDR1 is SGDLS and CDR2 YYNGEE. Trimming took off 0 bases at V and 5 bases at J, with 5 bases between the two ends.

The CDR3 DNA reads as TGCGCCAGCAGCCAAAGTCGACAGGGGGGCACCTACGAGCAGTACTTC. Residues: CASSQSRQGGTYEQYF. The chain carries TRBV4-3 and TRBJ2-7, with 9 bases aligning to TRBD1. This CDR3 spans 16 amino acids. CDR1 LGHNA and CDR2 YSLEER come from the germline V gene. V dropped 2 bases and J dropped 2; count of bases not matched to a gene: 7.

The chain combines TRBV7-9 with TRBJ2-2; 10 positions match TRBD1. Germline values: CDR1 SEHNR, CDR2 FQNEAQ (reference sequence). V lost 6 bases to trimming and J lost 6 bases; unmatched junction nucleotides: 7. CDR3 length: 15 amino acids. The CDR3 DNA reads as TGTGCCAGCAGACTCGACAGGGGGCTCGCCGGGGAGCTGTTTTTT. As protein: CASRLDRGLAGELFF.

This chain's CDR3 is CASLGADLINYGYTF. CDR3 coding DNA: TGTGCCAGCCTCGGCGCCGACCTAATTAACTATGGCTACACCTTC. The chain is built from TRBV2 and TRBJ1-2; D not resolved. Trimming shortened V by 8 bases and J by 1 base, and 17 bases separated the two germline ends. Germline V gene lookup returns CDR1 SNHLY and CDR2 FYNNEI. The CDR3 extends over 15 amino acids. The whole variable domain, filled in from reference TRBV2 and TRBJ1-2, reads EPEVTQTPSHQVTQMGQEVILRCVPISNHLYFYWYRQILGQKVEFLVSFYNNEISEKSEIFDDQFSVERPDGSNFTLKIRSTKLEDSAMYFCASLGADLINYGYTFGSGTRLTVV.

This sequence joins TRBV19 and TRBJ1-1, with D perhaps TRBD1 (5 bases). V lost 3 bases, J lost 4 bases, and 12 bases lay in between. CDR1 LNHDA and CDR2 SQIVND come from the germline V gene (reference sequence). The length of the CDR3 is 14 residues. CDR3 in amino acids: CASSMPGKGTEAFF. CDR3 DNA: TGTGCCAGTAGTATGCCAGGGAAGGGCACTGAAGCTTTCTTT.

J is TRBJ1-5 and V is TRBV27, with 9 bases identical to TRBD1. The CDR3 is 14 residues long. V lost 6 bases to trimming and J lost 10 bases; unmatched junction nucleotides: 10. The germline V gene has CDR1 MNHEY and CDR2 SMNVEV (reference sequence). The CDR3 DNA is TGTGCCAGCAGCCCTACAGGGGGCTGGGGACCCCAGCATTTT. This gives the protein CASSPTGGWGPQHF.

CDR3 bases: TGTGCCAGCAGCTATCCCAGGGGTCCCCCCTACGAGCAGTACTTC. It specifies CASSYPRGPPYEQYF. The rearrangement links TRBV7-9 to TRBJ2-7; perhaps TRBD1 as D (6 bases). There are 15 residues in the CDR3. The germline gives CDR1 SEHNR, CDR2 FQNEAQ (reference sequence). The germline V and J ends were trimmed by 4 bases and 2 bases, with 15 bases remaining between them.

V and J are TRBV4-2 and TRBJ1-3; D may be TRBD1 (6 bases). The length of the CDR3 is 13 residues. Trimming removed 5 bases at V and 12 bases at J, with 17 bases between. Germline loops: CDR1 LGHNA, CDR2 YNFKEQ. The CDR3 here is CASSGLGGLGIYF. The CDR3 DNA is TGTGCCAGCAGCGGTCTGGGGGGGCTCGGCATATATTTT.

The rearrangement joins TRBV7-2 to TRBJ2-7; D uncertain. CDR1 is SGHTA and CDR2 is FQGNSA in the germline V gene. Deletions cut 1 base from V and 0 bases from J, with 7 bases between. The CDR3 consists of 14 residues. CDR3 in DNA: TGTGCCAGCAGCTTAGATGTCAGCTCCTACGAGCAGTACTTC. Translated: CASSLDVSSYEQYF. Based on the CDR3 plus reference TRBV7-2 and TRBJ2-7, the full variable domain is GAGVSQSPSNKVTEKGKDVELRCDPISGHTALYWYRQSLGQGLEFLIYFQGNSAPDKSGLPSDRFSAERTGGSVSTLTIQRTQQEDSAVYLCASSLDVSSYEQYFGPGTRLTVT.

The rearrangement joins TRBV7-9 to TRBJ2-1; 8 bases match TRBD1. This CDR3 is built from 15 residues. Germline trimming cut 2 bases from V and 8 bases from J; bases unmatched to any gene: 8. Germline loops: CDR1 SEHNR, CDR2 FQNEAQ (reference sequence). CDR3 residues: CASSLLQGALDEQFF. The DNA for the CDR3 is TGTGCCAGCAGCTTACTCCAGGGGGCCCTCGATGAGCAGTTCTTC.

This clone is judged medium-sized. The chain links TRBV27 to TRBJ1-1; D remains ambiguous. V lost 2 bases and J lost 3, with 13 bases in between. Germline values: CDR1 MNHEY, CDR2 SMNVEV (reference sequence). This CDR3 contains 15 residues. The CDR3 loop is CASSLSVLAYTEAFF. The DNA of the CDR3 is TGTGCCAGCAGTTTAAGTGTGTTGGCCTACACTGAAGCTTTCTTT.

This chain uses TRBV6-6 with TRBJ1-1, with 9 bases matching TRBD1. The germline V gene has CDR1 MNHNY and CDR2 SVGAGI (reference sequence). Trimming at V came to 5 bases and at J to 3 bases, leaving 7 bases not matched to a gene. The length of the CDR3 is 15 residues. The CDR3 region is CASSHFGTGHTEAFF. The CDR3 DNA sequence: TGTGCCAGCAGTCACTTCGGGACAGGGCACACTGAAGCTTTCTTT.

The chain joins TRBV7-6 to TRBJ2-5; 11 bases match TRBD1. This CDR3 has 16 residues. The trim removed 5 bases at V and 4 bases at J, leaving 9 bases unmatched. Germline V gives CDR1 SGHVS, CDR2 FNYEAQ. CDR3 sequence: CASSLEDRGRLETQYF. The CDR3 DNA sequence: TGTGCCAGCAGCCTAGAGGACAGGGGGCGGCTAGAGACCCAGTACTTC.

This clone was detected only once. The chain carries TRBV4-1 and TRBJ2-1, with a weak D call TRBD2 (5 bases). Germline V gene lookup returns CDR1 MGHRA and CDR2 YSYEKL. Trimming took off 0 bases at V and 8 bases at J, with 23 bases between the two ends. The CDR3 is 18 residues long. Here the CDR3 DNA reads TGCGCCAGCAGCCAAGAAAGGCCTCCGATTTCGGACTTGTATGAGCAGTTCTTC. It encodes CASSQERPPISDLYEQFF.

The chain uses TRBV29-1 and TRBJ2-3, with D possibly matching TRBD2 (6 bases). V lost 3 bases, J lost 0 bases, and 10 bases lay in between. CDR1 SQVTM and CDR2 ANQGSEA come from the germline V gene. The CDR3 has 14 residues. The CDR3 bases are TGCAGCGTTGACGCGGGACCTAGCACAGATACGCAGTATTTT. It translates to CSVDAGPSTDTQYF.

This chain uses TRBV6-6 with TRBJ1-5; possible D gene TRBD1, 6 bases. Germline CDR1 MNHNY, CDR2 SVGAGI (reference sequence). V lost 6 bases and J lost 4, with 16 bases in between. The CDR3 runs 15 residues. CDR3 loop: CASSPRTGWNQPQHF. CDR3 nucleotide sequence: TGTGCCAGCAGCCCACGTACAGGGTGGAATCAGCCCCAGCATTTT.

Here the CDR3 reads CASTPGGGRYTEAFF. Here the CDR3 DNA reads TGTGCCAGCACCCCCGGCGGGGGGCGATACACTGAAGCTTTCTTT. The rearrangement uses TRBV9 and TRBJ1-1, with D possibly being TRBD1 (6 bases). CDR1 SGDLS and CDR2 YYNGEE come from the germline V gene. Between the trimmed V and J ends, which lost 6 bases and 3 bases, there was a span of 18 bases. The length of the CDR3 is 15 residues.

CDR3 sequence (DNA): TGCGCCAGCAGGCAGTATAATCAGCCCCAGCATTTT. It is translated as CASRQYNQPQHF. The chain has TRBV10-1 and TRBJ1-5; D gene unclear. Germline V gene data show CDR1 as WNHNN and CDR2 as SYGVQD (reference sequence). This CDR3 has 12 residues. The germline V and J ends were trimmed by 6 bases and 4 bases, with 7 bases remaining between them.